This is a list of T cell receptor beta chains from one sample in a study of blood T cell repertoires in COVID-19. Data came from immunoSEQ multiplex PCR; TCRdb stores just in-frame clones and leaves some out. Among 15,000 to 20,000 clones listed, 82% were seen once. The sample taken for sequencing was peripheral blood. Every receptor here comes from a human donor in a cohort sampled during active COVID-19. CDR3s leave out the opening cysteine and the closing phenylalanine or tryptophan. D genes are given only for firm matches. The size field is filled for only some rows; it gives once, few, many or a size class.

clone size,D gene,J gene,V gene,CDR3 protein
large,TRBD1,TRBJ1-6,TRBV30,AWTGTGENSPLH
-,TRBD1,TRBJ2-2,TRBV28,ASSPGDRDTGELF
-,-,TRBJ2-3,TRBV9,ASSVALTSDTQY
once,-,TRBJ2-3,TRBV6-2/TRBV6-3,ASSPGLSYTDTQY
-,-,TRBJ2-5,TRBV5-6,ASSGGGGSQETQY
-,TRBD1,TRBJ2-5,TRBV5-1,ASSFHRDREDETQY
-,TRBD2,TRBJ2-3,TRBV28,ASSFRTSGSWGDTQY
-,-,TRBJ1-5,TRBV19,ASSEGRDQPQH
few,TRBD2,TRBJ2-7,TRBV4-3,ASSQSSSGATYEQY
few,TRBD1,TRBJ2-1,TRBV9,ASSAQGGKSEQF
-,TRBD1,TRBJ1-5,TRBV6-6,ASFDRGQQPQH
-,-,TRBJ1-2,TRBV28,ASSLTGGNGYT
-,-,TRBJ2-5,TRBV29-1,SVVRGETQY
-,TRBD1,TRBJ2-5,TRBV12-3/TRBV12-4,ASSLTGAETQY
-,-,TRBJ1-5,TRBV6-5,ASSLPGVNQPQH
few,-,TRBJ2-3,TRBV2,ASSEAGGGDTQY
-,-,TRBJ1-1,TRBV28,ASSTPRTVNTEAF
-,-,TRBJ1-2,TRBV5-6,ASSAYWALGDGYT
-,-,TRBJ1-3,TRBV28,ASRRGWGGNTIY
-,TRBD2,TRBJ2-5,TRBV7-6,ASSIGLAGGWETQY
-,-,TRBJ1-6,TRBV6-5,ASSSQSGGSPLH
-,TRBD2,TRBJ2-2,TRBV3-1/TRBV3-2,ASSQGLAGLTGELF
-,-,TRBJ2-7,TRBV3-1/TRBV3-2,ASSQVRYEQY
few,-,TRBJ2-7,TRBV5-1,ASSPEIAGFHEQY
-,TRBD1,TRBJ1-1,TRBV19,ASRDRVAF
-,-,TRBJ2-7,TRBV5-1,ASSLGPSEQY
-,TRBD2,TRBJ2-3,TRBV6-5,ASSYLLASSTDTQY
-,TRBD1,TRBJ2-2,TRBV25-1,ASSEQGDTGELF
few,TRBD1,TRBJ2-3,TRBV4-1,ASSRSPSGQGGYGTQY